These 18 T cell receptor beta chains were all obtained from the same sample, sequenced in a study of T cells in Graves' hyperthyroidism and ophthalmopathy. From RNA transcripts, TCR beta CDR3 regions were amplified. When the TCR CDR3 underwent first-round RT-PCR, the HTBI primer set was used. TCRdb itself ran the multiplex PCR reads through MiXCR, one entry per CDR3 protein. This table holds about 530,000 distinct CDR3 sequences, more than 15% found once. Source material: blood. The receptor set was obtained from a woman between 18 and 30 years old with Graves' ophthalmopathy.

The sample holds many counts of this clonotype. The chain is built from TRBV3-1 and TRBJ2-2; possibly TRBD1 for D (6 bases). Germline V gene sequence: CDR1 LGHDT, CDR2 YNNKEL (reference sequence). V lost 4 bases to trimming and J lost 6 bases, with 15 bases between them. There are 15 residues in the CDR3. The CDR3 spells CASSLETGLPGELFF. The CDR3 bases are TGTGCCAGCAGCCTGGAGACAGGTCTCCCCGGGGAGCTGTTTTTT.

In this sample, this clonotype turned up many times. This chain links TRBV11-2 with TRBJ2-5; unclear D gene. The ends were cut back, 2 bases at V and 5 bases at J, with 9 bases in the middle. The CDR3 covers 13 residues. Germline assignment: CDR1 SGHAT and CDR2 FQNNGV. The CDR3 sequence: CASSLPQEETQYF. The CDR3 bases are TGTGCCAGCAGCTTACCCCAGGAGGAGACCCAGTACTTC.

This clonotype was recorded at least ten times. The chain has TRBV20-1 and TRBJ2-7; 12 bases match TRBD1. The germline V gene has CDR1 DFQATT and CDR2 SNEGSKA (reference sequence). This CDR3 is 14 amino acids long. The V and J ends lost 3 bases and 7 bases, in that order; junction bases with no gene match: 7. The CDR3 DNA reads TGCAGTGCTAGGCCGGGACAGGGGGCGCGTGAGCAGTACTTC. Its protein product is CSARPGQGAREQYF.

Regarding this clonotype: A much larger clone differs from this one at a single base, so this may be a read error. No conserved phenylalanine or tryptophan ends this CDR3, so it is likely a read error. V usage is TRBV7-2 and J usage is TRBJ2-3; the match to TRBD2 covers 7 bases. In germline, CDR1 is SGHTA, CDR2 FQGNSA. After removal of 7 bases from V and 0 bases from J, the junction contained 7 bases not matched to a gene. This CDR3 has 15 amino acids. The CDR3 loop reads CASTLGTTSTDTQYL. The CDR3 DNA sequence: TGTGCCAGCACCCTAGGGACTACCAGCACAGATACGCAGTATCTT.

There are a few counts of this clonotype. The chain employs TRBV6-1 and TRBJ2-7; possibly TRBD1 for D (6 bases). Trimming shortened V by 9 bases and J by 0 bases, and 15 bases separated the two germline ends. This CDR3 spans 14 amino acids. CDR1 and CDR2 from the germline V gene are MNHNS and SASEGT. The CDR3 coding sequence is TGTGCCAGTAAACAGGGACGCAGCTCCTACGAGCAGTACTTC. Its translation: CASKQGRSSYEQYF.

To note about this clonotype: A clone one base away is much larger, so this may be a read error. CDR3 nucleotides: TGTGCCTGGGATAGACGGTTTATGGCCCAACGGGACAATGAGCAGTTCTTC. It translates to CAWDRRFMAQRDNEQFF. V and J are TRBV30 and TRBJ2-1; D ambiguous. Trimming cost V 5 bases and J 5 bases, with 25 bases left between them. The germline gives CDR1 GTSNPN, CDR2 SVGIG (reference sequence). The CDR3 runs to 17 residues.

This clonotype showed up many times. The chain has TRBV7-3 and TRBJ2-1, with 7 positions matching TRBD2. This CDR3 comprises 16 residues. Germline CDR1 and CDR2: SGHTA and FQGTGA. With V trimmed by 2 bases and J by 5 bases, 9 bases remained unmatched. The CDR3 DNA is TGTGCCAGCAGCTTATTAGTTCGACTAGCCCACAATGAGCAGTTCTTC. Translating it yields CASSLLVRLAHNEQFF.

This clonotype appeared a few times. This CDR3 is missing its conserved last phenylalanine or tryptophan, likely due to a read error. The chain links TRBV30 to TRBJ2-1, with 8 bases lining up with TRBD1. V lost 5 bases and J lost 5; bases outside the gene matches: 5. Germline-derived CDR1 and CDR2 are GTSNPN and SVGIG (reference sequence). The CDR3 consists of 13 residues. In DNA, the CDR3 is TGTGCCTGGGACCCGGACAGGGACAATGAGCAGTTCTCC. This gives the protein CAWDPDRDNEQFS.

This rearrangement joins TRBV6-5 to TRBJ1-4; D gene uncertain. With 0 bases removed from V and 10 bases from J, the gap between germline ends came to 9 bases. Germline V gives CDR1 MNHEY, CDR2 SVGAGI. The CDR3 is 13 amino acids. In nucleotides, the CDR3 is TGTGCCAGCAGTTACTCTCGCCTCAGAAAACTGTTTTTT. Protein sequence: CASSYSRLRKLFF.

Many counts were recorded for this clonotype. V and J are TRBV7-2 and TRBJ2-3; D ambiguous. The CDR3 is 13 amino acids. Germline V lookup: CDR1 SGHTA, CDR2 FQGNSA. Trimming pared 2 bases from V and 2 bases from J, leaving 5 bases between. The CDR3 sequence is CASSLSPTDTQYF. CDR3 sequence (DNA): TGTGCCAGCAGCTTAAGCCCCACAGATACGCAGTATTTT.

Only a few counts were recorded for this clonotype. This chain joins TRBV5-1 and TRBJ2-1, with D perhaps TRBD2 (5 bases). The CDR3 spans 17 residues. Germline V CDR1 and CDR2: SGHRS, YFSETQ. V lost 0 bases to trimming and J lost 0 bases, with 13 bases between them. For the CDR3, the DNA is TGCGCCAGCAGCTTGGTTCCAACGGGAAGCTCCTACAATGAGCAGTTCTTC. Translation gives CASSLVPTGSSYNEQFF. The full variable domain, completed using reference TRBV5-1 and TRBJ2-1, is KAGVTQTPRYLIKTRGQQVTLSCSPISGHRSVSWYQQTPGQGLQFLFEYFSETQRNKGNFPGRFSGRQFSNSRSEMNVSTLELGDSALYLCASSLVPTGSSYNEQFFGPGTRLTVL.

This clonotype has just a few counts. In nucleotides, the CDR3 is TGTGCCAGCAGTAAATCCCCGGGGACAGGGAACGAGCAGTACTTC. Translating it yields CASSKSPGTGNEQYF. This chain uses TRBV7-2 with TRBJ2-7; 9 nucleotides agree with TRBD1. V gave up 6 bases and J gave up 5 bases; unmatched junction bases: 11. There are 15 residues in the CDR3. CDR1 and CDR2 (germline): SGHTA, FQGNSA.

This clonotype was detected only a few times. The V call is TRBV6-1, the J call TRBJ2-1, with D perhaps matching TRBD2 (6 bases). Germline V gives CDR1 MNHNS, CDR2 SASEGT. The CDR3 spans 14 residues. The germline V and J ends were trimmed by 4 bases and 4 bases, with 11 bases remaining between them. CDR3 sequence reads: CASSAFGTYNEQFF. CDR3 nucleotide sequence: TGTGCCAGCAGTGCGTTCGGGACTTACAATGAGCAGTTCTTC.

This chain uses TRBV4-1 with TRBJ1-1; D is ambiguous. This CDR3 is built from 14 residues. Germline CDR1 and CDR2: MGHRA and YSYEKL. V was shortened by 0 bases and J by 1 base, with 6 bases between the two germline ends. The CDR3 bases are TGCGCCAGCAGCCAAGAAGGGCAGAACACTGAAGCTTTCTTT. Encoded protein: CASSQEGQNTEAFF.

The CDR3 sequence is CASSLRWTGELFF. CDR3 bases: TGTGCCAGCAGTCTCCGATGGACCGGGGAGCTGTTTTTT. The V and J genes are TRBV7-3 and TRBJ2-2; D ambiguous. The V end was cut by 6 bases, the J end by 5 bases, with 10 bases between. Germline loops: CDR1 SGHTA, CDR2 FQGTGA. This CDR3 is 13 amino acids long.

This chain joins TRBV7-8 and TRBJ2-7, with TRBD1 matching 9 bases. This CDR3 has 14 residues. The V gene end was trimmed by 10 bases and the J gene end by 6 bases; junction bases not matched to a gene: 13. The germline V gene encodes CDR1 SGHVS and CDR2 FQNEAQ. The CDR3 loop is CATKKPGQGVEQYF. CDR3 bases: TGTGCCACCAAAAAACCGGGACAGGGAGTCGAGCAGTACTTC.

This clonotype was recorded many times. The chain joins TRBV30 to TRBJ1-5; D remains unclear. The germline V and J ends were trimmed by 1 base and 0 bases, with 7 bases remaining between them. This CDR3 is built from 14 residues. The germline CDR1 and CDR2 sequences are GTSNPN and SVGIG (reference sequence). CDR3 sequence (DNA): TGTGCCTGGAGTGCCGGTGGTAGCAATCAGCCCCAGCATTTT. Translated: CAWSAGGSNQPQHF.

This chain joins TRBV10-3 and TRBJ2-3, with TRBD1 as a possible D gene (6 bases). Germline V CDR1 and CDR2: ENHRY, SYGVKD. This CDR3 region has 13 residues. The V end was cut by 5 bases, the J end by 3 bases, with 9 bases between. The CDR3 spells CAISRTDTDTQYF. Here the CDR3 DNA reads TGTGCCATCAGTAGGACAGATACAGATACGCAGTATTTT.